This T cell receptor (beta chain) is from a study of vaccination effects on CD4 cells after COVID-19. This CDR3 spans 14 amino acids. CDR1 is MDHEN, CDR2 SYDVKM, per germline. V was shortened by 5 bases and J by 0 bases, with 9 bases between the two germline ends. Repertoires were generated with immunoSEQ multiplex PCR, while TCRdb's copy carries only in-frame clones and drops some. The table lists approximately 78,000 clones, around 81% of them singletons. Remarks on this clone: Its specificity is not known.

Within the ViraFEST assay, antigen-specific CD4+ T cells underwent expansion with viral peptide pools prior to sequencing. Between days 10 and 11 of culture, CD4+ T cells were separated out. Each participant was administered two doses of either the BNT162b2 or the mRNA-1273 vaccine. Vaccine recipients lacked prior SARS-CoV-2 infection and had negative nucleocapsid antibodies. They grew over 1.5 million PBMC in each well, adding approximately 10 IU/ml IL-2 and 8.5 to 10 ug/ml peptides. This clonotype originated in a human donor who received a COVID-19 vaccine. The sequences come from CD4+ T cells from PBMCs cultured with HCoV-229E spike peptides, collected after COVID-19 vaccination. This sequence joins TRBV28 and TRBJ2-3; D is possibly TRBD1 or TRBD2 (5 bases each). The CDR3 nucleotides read TGTGCCAGCAGTCCCGGGACGAGCACAGATACGCAGTATTTT. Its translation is CASSPGTSTDTQYF.